Listed below are T cell receptor beta chains from one sample, sequenced in a study of shared clonotypes between healthy human individuals. Clones were read by immunoSEQ multiplex PCR, and TCRdb kept only the in-frame ones, dropping some. The table includes 950,000 to 1,300,000 clones, under 80% detected once. Sequenced sample: memory CD4+ T cells sorted from blood. The receptors were sampled from a man in his late teens or twenties in good health. The CDR3 runs from the conserved cysteine through the conserved F or W. Each record gives: J gene, CDR3 length, V gene, clone size, D gene, CDR3 protein, CDR3 DNA. A D gene is named only where the DNA matches it firmly. Where a row states a size, it is once, few, many or the class of an expanded clone; other rows omit it.

>TRBJ1-1|17|TRBV5-1|-|TRBD1
CASSLRPGGAENTEAFF
TGCGCCAGCAGCTTGAGGCCAGGGGGCGCAGAGAACACTGAAGCTTTCTTT
>TRBJ2-3|13|TRBV5-8|-|-
CASNGELTDTQYF
TGTGCCAGCAACGGGGAACTCACAGATACGCAGTATTTT
>TRBJ1-6|15|TRBV5-5|-|-
CASSLWDRNNSPLHF
TGTGCCAGCAGCTTGTGGGACCGGAATAATTCACCCCTCCACTTT
>TRBJ2-1|15|TRBV7-9|-|TRBD2
CASSIRTSGLGEQFF
TGTGCCAGCAGCATACGGACTAGCGGCCTAGGAGAGCAGTTCTTC
>TRBJ2-6|15|TRBV27|-|-
CASVRTLSGANVLTF
TGTGCCAGCGTGCGGACGCTCTCTGGGGCCAACGTCCTGACTTTC
>TRBJ2-3|14|TRBV5-1|once|-
CASSLDAFTDTQYF
TGCGCCAGCAGCTTGGATGCTTTCACAGATACGCAGTATTTT
>TRBJ2-7|15|TRBV5-1|once|TRBD2
CASSLETSGIYEQYF
TGCGCCAGCAGCTTGGAGACTAGCGGTATCTACGAGCAGTACTTC
>TRBJ2-1|14|TRBV30|-|-
CAWSEGRPYNEQFF
TGTGCCTGGAGCGAAGGCCGCCCCTACAATGAGCAGTTCTTC
>TRBJ2-1|16|TRBV18|-|TRBD2
CASSPGPSGRLGEQFF
TGTGCCAGCTCACCAGGTCCCAGCGGGAGGCTGGGTGAGCAGTTCTTC
>TRBJ2-1|13|TRBV5-1|-|-
CASSLGSYNEQFF
TGCGCCAGCAGCCTCGGCTCCTACAATGAGCAGTTCTTC
>TRBJ2-1|14|TRBV25-1|-|-
CASSDPGLSNEQFF
TGTGCCAGCAGTGACCCCGGACTATCCAATGAGCAGTTCTTC
>TRBJ1-6|15|TRBV4-3|-|-
CASSQDRLPNSPLHF
TGCGCCAGCAGCCAAGATCGCCTTCCTAATTCACCCCTCCACTTT
>TRBJ2-5|15|TRBV7-2|-|TRBD1
CASSLVATGKETQYF
TGTGCCAGCAGCTTAGTGGCGACAGGGAAAGAGACCCAGTACTTC
>TRBJ1-2|17|TRBV18|-|-
CASSPRAELKGDYGYTF
TGTGCCAGCTCACCACGGGCCGAGCTAAAAGGGGACTATGGCTACACCTTC
>TRBJ2-2|16|TRBV6-5|few|TRBD1
CASSLTGATNTGELFF
TGTGCCAGCAGTTTGACAGGGGCGACGAACACCGGGGAGCTGTTTTTT
>TRBJ2-1|14|TRBV2|-|TRBD2
CASSELAAYNEQFF
TGTGCCAGCAGTGAACTAGCGGCCTACAATGAGCAGTTCTTC
>TRBJ1-1|14|TRBV7-9|few|-
CASTATGGNTEAFF
TGTGCCAGCACTGCGACGGGCGGGAACACTGAAGCTTTCTTT
>TRBJ1-3|16|TRBV11-2|-|-
CASSSTGTSAGNTIYF
TGTGCCAGCAGTTCTACAGGGACCTCGGCTGGAAACACCATATATTTT
>TRBJ2-3|19|TRBV5-5|-|-
CASSSDPGLRYPSTDTQYF
TGTGCCAGCAGCTCGGACCCAGGGCTTAGGTACCCTAGCACAGATACGCAGTATTTT
>TRBJ2-1|12|TRBV11-2|-|-
CASTPNGYEQFF
TGTGCCAGCACCCCGAACGGATATGAGCAGTTCTTC
>TRBJ2-5|14|TRBV10-2|-|TRBD1
CASVRDRAQETQYF
TGCGCCAGTGTCCGGGACAGGGCCCAAGAGACCCAGTACTTC
>TRBJ2-7|15|TRBV2|-|TRBD2
CASKSLAGVGNEQYF
TGTGCCAGCAAGTCTCTAGCGGGAGTTGGGAACGAGCAGTACTTC
>TRBJ2-3|15|TRBV6-1|once|-
CASSDSGRDTDTQYF
TGTGCCAGCAGTGATAGCGGAAGGGACACAGATACGCAGTATTTT
>TRBJ1-6|15|TRBV6-1|-|-
CASSEAPGGGSPLHF
TGTGCCAGCAGTGAAGCACCGGGAGGTGGTTCACCCCTCCACTTT
>TRBJ1-6|14|TRBV13|-|-
CASSTGQNNSPLHF
TGTGCCAGCAGCACCGGACAAAATAATTCACCCCTCCACTTT
>TRBJ2-7|17|TRBV11-2|-|-
CASSPGETGTFPYEQYF
TGTGCCAGCAGCCCGGGAGAAACAGGGACATTCCCCTACGAGCAGTACTTC
>TRBJ2-1|17|TRBV11-1|-|TRBD1
CASSFAPQGAFYNEQFF
TGTGCCAGCAGCTTCGCGCCACAGGGGGCGTTTTACAATGAGCAGTTCTTC
>TRBJ1-2|14|TRBV14|-|-
CASSQEGDNYGYTF
TGTGCCAGCAGCCAAGAGGGAGACAACTATGGCTACACCTTC
>TRBJ2-3|19|TRBV2|once|TRBD2
CASSEALLRLAASTDTQYF
TGTGCCAGCAGTGAAGCGCTTCTTCGGCTAGCGGCTAGCACAGATACGCAGTATTTT
>TRBJ2-2|15|TRBV30|-|TRBD2
CAWSPLAGAAGELFF
TGTGCCTGGAGTCCACTAGCGGGAGCGGCCGGGGAGCTGTTTTTT
>TRBJ2-3|14|TRBV6-1|-|-
CASRRPISTDTQYF
TGTGCCAGCCGGAGGCCAATCAGTACAGATACGCAGTATTTT
>TRBJ2-1|14|TRBV6-1|-|-
CAAFRDWIYNEQFF
TGTGCCGCCTTCCGGGACTGGATCTACAATGAGCAGTTCTTC
>TRBJ1-1|16|TRBV14|-|-
CASSPLLIDRTAHPFF
TGTGCCAGCAGCCCACTCTTAATCGACAGAACGGCTCATCCTTTCTTT
>TRBJ2-1|11|TRBV6-6|-|-
CASSPKNEQFF
TGTGCCAGCAGTCCGAAAAATGAGCAGTTCTTC
>TRBJ1-5|13|TRBV7-8|-|-
CASSFLDDQPQHF
TGTGCCAGCAGCTTTTTGGACGATCAGCCCCAGCATTTT
>TRBJ2-7|15|TRBV28|many|-
CASRGTGQFQYEQYF
TGTGCCAGCCGGGGCACAGGCCAATTCCAGTACGAGCAGTACTTC
>TRBJ1-1|15|TRBV5-8|-|-
CASSLGAGLNTEAFF
TGTGCCAGCAGCTTGGGGGCAGGGTTGAACACTGAAGCTTTCTTT